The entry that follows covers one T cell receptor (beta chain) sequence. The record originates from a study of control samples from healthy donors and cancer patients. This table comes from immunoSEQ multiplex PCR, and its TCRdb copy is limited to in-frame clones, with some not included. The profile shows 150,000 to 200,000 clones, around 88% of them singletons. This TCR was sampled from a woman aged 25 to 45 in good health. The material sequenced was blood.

This CDR3 is CASRLTVRETEAFF. The CDR3 nucleotides are TGCGCCAGCAGGCTTACAGTCAGGGAGACTGAAGCTTTCTTT. V and J are TRBV5-1 and TRBJ1-1, with TRBD1 as a possible D gene (5 bases). Germline V gene sequence: CDR1 SGHRS, CDR2 YFSETQ. Trimming took 5 bases from V and 5 from J, leaving 16 bases between them. This CDR3 has 14 residues.